This T cell receptor (beta chain) is drawn from a study of CXCR3-negative and CXCR3-positive naive CD8 T cells (dated by TCRdb to the late 2010s). Background on the whole study: In total, about 130 million TRB reads were obtained, which works out to roughly 1.5 +/- 0.3 million reads per library. Data from about 10 donors, pooled across two independent experiments, went into the diversity and physicochemical repertoire analyses. For the TRBV-TRBJ cluster analysis, the naive subsets came from 5 or 6 donors, while the memory cells came from 3 donors. Paper-wide results and their limitations: Repertoire diversity was comparably high in both naive subsets but much lower in memory CD8+ T cells. Similar TRBV-TRBJ usage was shown by naive CXCR3-negative and CXCR3-positive cells from the same donor, whereas distinct patterns were shown by memory cells. Because surface CD5, which is linked to self-reactivity in mice, was comparable between the naive subsets, TCR interaction strength was also inferred from the physicochemical properties of TRB CDR3s. Freshly isolated PBMCs were used for most assays because CXCR3 expression partially decreased after cryopreservation.

Sequencing was carried out with a NextSeq 550. The Human TCR Profiling Kit (MiLaboratory) was used to make UMI-labeled 5' RACE TRB cDNA libraries. The full amount of extracted RNA was used for cDNA synthesis, and the full amount of resulting cDNA was used for PCR amplification. The libraries were made side by side, with each library going through the same number of PCR cycles. In the authors' own workflow: With a minimum of two reads required per UMI, MIGEC and MiXCR pulled out about 50,000 +/- 9,200 unique UMI-labeled TRB cDNA molecules from each library. Each library averaged roughly 40,000 +/- 10,000 functional in-frame TRB CDR3 nucleotide clonotypes without stop codons. Diversity metrics, including normalized Shannon-Wiener and Chao1, were computed in VDJtools after downsampling to 5000 UMI-labeled TRB molecules per sample. For the central five CDR3 residues, VDJtools calculated physicochemical properties weighted by clonotype size, namely interaction energy, strength, volume and Kidera factor 4. Following reprocessing of the reads by TCRdb, the data hold one row per CDR3 protein sequence and no DNA is available. TCRdb, not the authors, supplied the V and J calls. For this sample, the table gives some 56,000 distinct CDR3 sequences. The top ten clonotypes cover 20% to 25% of the sample.

Each CD8+ T cell subset was flow-sorted in triplicate, and a few hundred thousand cells per subset were placed directly into RLT lysis buffer. Peripheral blood mononuclear cells were isolated from buffy coats by standard density gradient centrifugation. Total RNA was extracted from sorted cells with an RNeasy Mini Kit. Points on this clonotype: Its antigen specificity is not known.

The material sequenced was memory CD8+ T cells from blood. In the paper's terms, the cell subset or site label means: conventional CD8+ memory T cells (TMEM), sorted as controls. This clonotype was sampled from a human donor in good health. Some clones in this sample may be carry-over from other donors' samples.

CDR3 region: CASSQARTENSPLHF. Recombination connected TRBV4-3 to TRBJ1-6; TCRdb gives TRBD1 as the D gene, but with no DNA this cannot be confirmed. The CDR1 and CDR2 encoded by the germline V gene are LGHNA and YSLEER. CDR3 length: 15 amino acids, cysteine to phenylalanine. Only the protein sequence is given.